This T cell receptor beta chain was found in a study of CD8 T cells in ankylosing spondylitis. Scientists made TCR beta libraries using quantitative 5'-RACE with molecular barcodes. TCRdb recomputed calls from the 5' RACE reads with MiXCR, one row per CDR3 protein. This table has 300,000 to 400,000 distinct CDR3 sequences, 20% to 25% appearing once. Overall study findings and caveats: Disease-linked clones bore a CD8+ phenotype and were relatively rare in peripheral blood. Roughly eight highly homologous variants made up a TCR beta motif that seemed to typify ankylosing spondylitis blood. Matched synovial fluid from ankylosing spondylitis patients was reported to be enriched for disease-linked clones.

Concerning this clonotype: Its target is not known.

The receptor comes from a male donor with ankylosing spondylitis or in good health (not recorded which). Specimen: blood, either unsorted or a sorted T cell fraction (not recorded which).

Here the CDR3 DNA reads TGCAGTGCTTCAGGGGGGCCCTCCTACAATGAGCAGTTCTTC. Protein sequence: CSASGGPSYNEQFF. This rearrangement joins TRBV20-1 to TRBJ2-1; TRBD1 might be the D (7 bases). Germline values: CDR1 DFQATT, CDR2 SNEGSKA (reference sequence). Trimming cost V 5 bases and J 0 bases, with 11 bases left between them. The CDR3 loop spans 14 amino acids.